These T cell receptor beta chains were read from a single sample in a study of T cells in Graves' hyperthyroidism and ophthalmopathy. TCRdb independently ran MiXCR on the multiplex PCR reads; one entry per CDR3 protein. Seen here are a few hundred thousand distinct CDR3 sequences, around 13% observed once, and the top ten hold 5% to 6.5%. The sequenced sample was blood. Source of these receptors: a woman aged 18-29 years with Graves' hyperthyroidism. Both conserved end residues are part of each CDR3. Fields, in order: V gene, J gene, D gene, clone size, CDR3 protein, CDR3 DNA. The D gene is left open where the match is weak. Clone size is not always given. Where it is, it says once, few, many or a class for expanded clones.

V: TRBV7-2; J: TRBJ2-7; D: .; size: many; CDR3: CASSFPDRYYEQYF; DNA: TGTGCCAGCAGCTTCCCCGATAGGTACTACGAGCAGTACTTC
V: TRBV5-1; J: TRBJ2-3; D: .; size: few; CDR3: CASSFRLRSTDTQYF; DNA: TGCGCCAGCAGCTTTCGACTTAGAAGCACAGATACGCAGTATTTT
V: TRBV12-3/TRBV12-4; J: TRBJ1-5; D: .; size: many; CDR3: CASSSDTDQPQHF; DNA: TGTGCCAGCAGTTCCGACACAGATCAGCCCCAGCATTTT
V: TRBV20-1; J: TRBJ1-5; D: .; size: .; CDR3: CSASSGPQNQPQHF; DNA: TGCAGTGCTAGTTCAGGGCCCCAGAATCAGCCCCAGCATTTT
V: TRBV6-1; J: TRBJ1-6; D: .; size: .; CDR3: CASSDMQGGSPLHF; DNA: TGTGCCAGCAGTGATATGCAGGGCGGATCACCCCTCCACTTT
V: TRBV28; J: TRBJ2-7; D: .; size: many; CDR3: CASSLQLGSGVHEQYF; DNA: TGTGCCAGCAGTTTACAGTTAGGTAGCGGAGTCCACGAGCAGTACTTC
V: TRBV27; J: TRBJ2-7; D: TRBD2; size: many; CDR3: CASSFQLAGVAEQYF; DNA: TGTGCCAGCAGTTTCCAACTAGCGGGAGTGGCCGAGCAGTACTTC
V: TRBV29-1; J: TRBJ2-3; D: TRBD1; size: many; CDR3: CSVKTGTDTQYF; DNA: TGCAGCGTAAAGACAGGGACAGATACGCAGTATTTT
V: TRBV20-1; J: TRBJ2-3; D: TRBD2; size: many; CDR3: CSARLLAGGNTDTQYF; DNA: TGCAGTGCGAGACTCCTAGCGGGAGGCAACACAGATACGCAGTATTTT
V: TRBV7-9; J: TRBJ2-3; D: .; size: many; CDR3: CASSLTEGATDTQYF; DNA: TGTGCCAGCAGCTTAACGGAAGGGGCCACAGATACGCAGTATTTT
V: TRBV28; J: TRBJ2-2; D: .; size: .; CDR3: CASSLRGLGTGELFF; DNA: TGTGCCAGCAGTTTACGGGGATTGGGCACCGGGGAGCTGTTTTTT
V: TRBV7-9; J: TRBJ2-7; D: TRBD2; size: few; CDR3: CASSLGGLAVNEQYF; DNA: TGTGCCAGCAGCTTGGGCGGACTAGCGGTTAATGAGCAGTACTTC
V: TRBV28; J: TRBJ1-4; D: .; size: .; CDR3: CASSLPHGGIGVDQLFF; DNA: TGTGCCAGCAGTTTACCCCACGGGGGGATAGGGGTTGATCAACTGTTTTTT
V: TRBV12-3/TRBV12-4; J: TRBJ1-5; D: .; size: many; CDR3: CASSLRGRNQPQHF; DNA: TGTGCCAGCAGTTTGAGGGGTAGGAATCAGCCCCAGCATTTT
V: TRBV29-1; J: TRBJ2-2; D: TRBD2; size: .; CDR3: CSVTSGRGTGELFF; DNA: TGCAGCGTCACTAGCGGGAGGGGCACCGGGGAGCTGTTTTTT
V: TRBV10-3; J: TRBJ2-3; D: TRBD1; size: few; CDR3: CAISLRDRGQDTQYF; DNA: TGTGCCATCAGTCTCCGGGACAGGGGGCAAGATACGCAGTATTTT
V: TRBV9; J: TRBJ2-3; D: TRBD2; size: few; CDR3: CASSVATPGLAGTSTDTQYF; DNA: TGTGCCAGCAGCGTAGCTACTCCGGGACTAGCGGGAACTAGCACAGATACGCAGTATTTT
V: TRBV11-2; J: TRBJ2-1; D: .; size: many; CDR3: CASSSRGDRSYNEQFF; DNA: TGTGCCAGCAGCTCCCGGGGGGACAGGTCCTACAATGAGCAGTTCTTC
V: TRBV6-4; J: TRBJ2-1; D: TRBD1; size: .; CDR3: CASSPGTDNNEQFF; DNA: TGTGCCAGCAGTCCCGGGACAGACAACAATGAGCAGTTCTTC
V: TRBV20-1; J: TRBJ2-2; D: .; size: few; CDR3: CSARRSGNTGELFF; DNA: TGCAGTGCTAGGCGGAGCGGGAACACCGGGGAGCTGTTTTTT
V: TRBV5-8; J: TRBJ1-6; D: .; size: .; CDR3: CASSATGISPLHF; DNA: TGTGCCAGCAGCGCCACAGGGATATCACCCCTCCACTTT
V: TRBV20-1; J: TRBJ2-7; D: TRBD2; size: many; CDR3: CSASLGTSPFEQYF; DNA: TGCAGTGCTAGTCTAGGGACTAGCCCCTTCGAGCAGTACTTC
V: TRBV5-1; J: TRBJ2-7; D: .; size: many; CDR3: CASSLAGLGYEQYF; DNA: TGCGCCAGCAGCTTGGCCGGCCTCGGCTACGAGCAGTACTTC
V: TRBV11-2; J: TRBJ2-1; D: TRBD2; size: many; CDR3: CASSHSTSRRLNEQFF; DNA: TGTGCCAGCAGCCACTCGACTAGCAGGAGGTTAAATGAGCAGTTCTTC
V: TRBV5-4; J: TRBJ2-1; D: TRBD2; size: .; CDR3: CASPTSGRLEHEQFF; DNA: TGTGCCAGCCCCACTAGCGGACGACTAGAACATGAGCAGTTCTTC
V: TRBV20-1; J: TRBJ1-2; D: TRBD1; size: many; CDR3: CSASDGTAANYGYTF; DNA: TGCAGTGCTAGCGACGGGACAGCGGCTAACTATGGCTACACCTTC